This T cell receptor (beta chain) was recorded in a study of shared clonotypes between healthy human individuals (dated by TCRdb to 2019 to 2021). Concerning the study at large: A few men and two women, aged 18 to 49 years, made up the cohort. For each donor, CD4 naive and CD4 memory were each run on three plates, CD8 naive on two plates, and CD8 memory on one plate. To estimate repertoire size and how much clonotypes are shared between individuals, the study performed deep sequencing of blood TCR repertoires from five healthy adults. Different laboratories and diverse techniques were used to prepare libraries and sequence TCR repertoires, to increase sequencing depth and limit assay-specific biases. Per donor, leukapheresis produced somewhere between about 0.94 and 9.5 billion PBMCs. The research as a whole found: Naive subsets generally had larger estimated clonotype richness than memory subsets did. Rarefaction of sorted-subset datasets indicated incomplete sequencing despite the large sequencing depth. Sharing across several donors was observed for 4.5% to 6.5% of naive CD4, about 3.2% of naive CD8, 2.3% of memory CD4, and about 0.38% of memory CD8 clonotypes. Clonotypes shared by all four sorted-subset donors showed higher generation probabilities than non-shared clonotypes. Sampling was limited to blood, and TCR repertoires in tissue likely differ from TCR repertoires in blood. The small number of donors limited the genetic and exposure-history diversity represented. Based on pairwise subsampling, the degree of clonotype sharing among donors was expected to be affected by sequencing depth.

Trimmed from V: 2 bases; trimmed from J: 5 bases; junction bases lacking a gene match: 7. From its cysteine to its phenylalanine, the CDR3 spans 15 amino acids. CDR3 DNA only is kept here, 45 bases in frame from base 1. CDR1 is given as WNHNN and CDR2 as SYGVQD, both from the germline V gene (reference sequence). TCR CDR3 regions were amplified from genomic DNA by multiplex PCR using the deep immunoSEQ assay. Extracted genomic DNA from each cell subset was spread evenly across all wells of several immunoSEQ 96-well plates, with each plate serving as a replicate. Each replicate PCR for sorted subsets received about 200 ng genomic DNA, equal to around 32,000 T cell genomes. Purified libraries were measured with a Qubit 3.0 fluorometer, size-checked on a Bioanalyzer 2100, and measured again with the KAPA Library Quantification kit. Each immunoSEQ 96-well plate was sequenced on its own single-read 150-cycle Illumina NextSeq 550 flow cell. The published analysis was carried out like this. Because only junctional sequences without quality scores were contained in the immunoSEQ output, filtering matching that applied to full-length reads could not be performed. Sequences were annotated with PyIR, a Python wrapper for IgBLAST v1.9, using IMGT germline references to assign V/J genes and CDR3. Reads were removed for weak V/J assignments (E-value above 1e-6), missing CDR3, stop codons, out-of-frame junctions, or ambiguous translated residues. V3J clonotypes were defined by identical inferred V gene, J gene, and CDR3 amino acid sequence. The percentage overlap between two repertoires was calculated by dividing the number of shared unique clonotypes by the size of the smaller repertoire. Three approaches were used to assess repertoire richness: RTK rarefaction, the Chao1 estimator, and Recon v2.1 estimates of unobserved clonotypes. Generation probabilities for all TCRbeta clonotypes obtained by the gDNA method from four donors were computed using OLGA. In TCRdb, the immuneACCESS table is reduced to in-frame sequences with V and J assigned. These tables do not hold every clone; where another copy was compared, an unresolved V gene accounts for under half, and the others remain unexplained. D and trimming were read from the DNA, whereas the V and J calls and clone size are those reported in that table. This sample is represented by nearly 2 million clones; about 94% of them were singletons. The ten largest clones take up roughly 1% of the sample.

This clone was seen once. Its antigen is unknown. Nothing much larger sits one base from this clone, and base qualities are not available. For the CD8 naive samples, CD45RO-negative cells were positively selected for CCR7, yielding a CD45RA+CCR7+ population from which TemRA cells were excluded. The donors were healthy, HIV-negative adults who had no recently reported acute infections or vaccinations. Every donor was a Caucasian adult living in Nashville, Tennessee, USA. After blood collection by leukapheresis, PBMCs were isolated using Ficoll-Histopaque density gradient centrifugation and then cryopreserved in the vapor phase of liquid nitrogen. Purity and quantity of every magnetically sorted T cell population were checked by analytical flow cytometry. Genomic DNA was isolated from every sorted fraction and measured by UV absorbance on a Nanodrop 2000c.

The V and J genes are TRBV10-1 and TRBJ2-5; 8 bases in between match TRBD2. This TCR came from a young man in good health. Input material: naive CD8+ T cells sorted from blood. The intended sense of this specimen's cell subset or site label: CD45RA+CCR7+. CDR3 sequence: CASSEGSGGLETQYF. The nucleotides are TGCGCCAGCAGTGAGGGAAGCGGGGGACTGGAGACCCAGTACTTC.